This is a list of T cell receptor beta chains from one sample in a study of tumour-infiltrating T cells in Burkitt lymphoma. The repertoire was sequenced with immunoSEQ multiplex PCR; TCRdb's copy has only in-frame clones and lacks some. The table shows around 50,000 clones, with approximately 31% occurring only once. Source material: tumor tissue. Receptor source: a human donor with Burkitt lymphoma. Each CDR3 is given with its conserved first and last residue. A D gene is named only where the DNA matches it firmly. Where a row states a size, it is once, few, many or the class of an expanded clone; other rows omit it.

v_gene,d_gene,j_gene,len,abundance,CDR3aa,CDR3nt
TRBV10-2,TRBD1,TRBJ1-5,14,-,CASSDDRGSQPQHF,TGCGCCAGCAGCGACGACAGGGGAAGTCAGCCCCAGCATTTT
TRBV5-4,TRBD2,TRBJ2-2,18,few,CASSLAYFSGGNTGELFF,TGTGCCAGCAGCTTGGCGTATTTTAGCGGGGGGAACACCGGGGAGCTGTTTTTT
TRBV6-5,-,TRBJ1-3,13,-,CASNGGSGNTIYF,TGTGCCAGCAATGGGGGGTCTGGAAACACCATATATTTT
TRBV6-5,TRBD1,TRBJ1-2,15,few,CASSPKEGASGGYTF,TGTGCCAGCAGCCCCAAGGAGGGGGCCTCGGGAGGCTACACCTTC
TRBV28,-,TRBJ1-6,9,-,CASGSPLHF,TGTGCCAGCGGTTCACCCCTCCACTTT
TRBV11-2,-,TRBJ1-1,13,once,CASATEMNTEAFF,TGTGCCAGCGCGACCGAGATGAACACTGAAGCTTTCTTT
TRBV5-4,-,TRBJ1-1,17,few,CASSLGGRRGMNTEAFF,TGTGCCAGCAGCTTGGGGGGAAGAAGGGGAATGAACACTGAAGCTTTCTTT
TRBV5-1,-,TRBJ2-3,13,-,CASSHGPAYTQYF,TGCGCCAGCAGTCACGGGCCAGCCTATACGCAGTATTTT
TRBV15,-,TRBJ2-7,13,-,CATSMFGAYEQYF,TGTGCCACCAGCATGTTTGGGGCGTACGAGCAGTACTTC
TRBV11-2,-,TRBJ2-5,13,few,CASSLEVGATQYF,TGTGCCAGTAGCTTAGAAGTGGGGGCGACCCAGTACTTC
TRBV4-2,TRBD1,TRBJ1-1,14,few,CASSQPTGATEAFF,TGTGCCAGCAGCCAACCGACAGGGGCGACTGAAGCTTTCTTT
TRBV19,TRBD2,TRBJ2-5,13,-,CTSSFSGEETQYF,TGTACCAGTAGTTTCAGCGGGGAAGAGACCCAGTACTTC
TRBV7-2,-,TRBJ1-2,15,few,CASSLGGPGRYGYTF,TGTGCCAGCAGCTTAGGGGGTCCGGGCCGCTATGGCTACACCTTC
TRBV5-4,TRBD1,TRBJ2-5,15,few,CASSLPGQGGETQYF,TGTGCCAGCAGCTTACCGGGACAGGGGGGAGAGACCCAGTACTTC
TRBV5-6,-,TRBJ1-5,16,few,CASSSWEEGILQPQHF,TGTGCCAGCAGCTCGTGGGAGGAGGGGATTCTTCAGCCCCAGCATTTT
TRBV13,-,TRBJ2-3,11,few,CASSNTDTQYF,TGTGCCAGCAGCAACACAGATACGCAGTATTTT
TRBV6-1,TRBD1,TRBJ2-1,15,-,CASRHRGLTYNEQFF,TGTGCCAGCAGACACAGGGGCCTAACCTACAATGAGCAGTTCTTC
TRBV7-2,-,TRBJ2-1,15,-,CASSPTAYPYNEQFF,TGTGCCAGCAGCCCTACGGCCTATCCTTACAATGAGCAGTTCTTC
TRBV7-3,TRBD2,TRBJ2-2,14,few,CASSLRGGRGELFF,TGTGCCAGCAGCTTACGGGGGGGACGCGGGGAGCTGTTTTTT
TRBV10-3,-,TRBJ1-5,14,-,CAISETGKNQPQHF,TGTGCCATCAGTGAGACAGGGAAAAATCAGCCCCAGCATTTT
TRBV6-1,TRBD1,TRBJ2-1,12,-,CASSPGTGSQFF,TGTGCCAGCAGCCCTGGGACAGGGTCTCAGTTCTTC
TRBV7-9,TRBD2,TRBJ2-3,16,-,CASSLSGGGRTDTQYF,TGTGCCAGCAGCTTATCGGGCGGGGGACGCACAGATACGCAGTATTTT